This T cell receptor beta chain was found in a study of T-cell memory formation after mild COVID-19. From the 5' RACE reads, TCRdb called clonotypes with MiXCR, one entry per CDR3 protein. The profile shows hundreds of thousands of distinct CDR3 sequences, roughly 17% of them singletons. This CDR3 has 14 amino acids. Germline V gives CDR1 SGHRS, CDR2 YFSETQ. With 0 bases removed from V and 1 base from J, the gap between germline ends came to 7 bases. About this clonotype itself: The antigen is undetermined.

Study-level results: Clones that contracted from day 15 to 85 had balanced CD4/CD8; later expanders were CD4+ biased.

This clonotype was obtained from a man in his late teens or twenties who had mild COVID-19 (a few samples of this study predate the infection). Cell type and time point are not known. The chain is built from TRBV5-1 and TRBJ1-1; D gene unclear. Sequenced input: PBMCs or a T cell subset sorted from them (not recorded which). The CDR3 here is CASSLEIGNTEAFF. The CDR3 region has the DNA TGCGCCAGCAGCTTGGAAATAGGGAACACTGAAGCTTTCTTT.